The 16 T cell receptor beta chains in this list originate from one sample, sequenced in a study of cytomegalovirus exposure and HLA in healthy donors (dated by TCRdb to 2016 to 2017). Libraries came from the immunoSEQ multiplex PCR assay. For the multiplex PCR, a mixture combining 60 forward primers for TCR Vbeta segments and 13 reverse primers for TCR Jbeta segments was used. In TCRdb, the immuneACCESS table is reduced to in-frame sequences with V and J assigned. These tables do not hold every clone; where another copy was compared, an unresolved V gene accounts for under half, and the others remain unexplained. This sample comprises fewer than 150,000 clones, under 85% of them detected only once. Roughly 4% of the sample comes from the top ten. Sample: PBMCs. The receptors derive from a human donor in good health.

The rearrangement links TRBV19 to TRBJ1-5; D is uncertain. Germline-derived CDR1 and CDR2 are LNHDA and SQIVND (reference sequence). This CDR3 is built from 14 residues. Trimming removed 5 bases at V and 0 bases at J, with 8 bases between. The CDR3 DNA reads TGTGCCAGTAGTCGCGAGGATAGCAATCAGCCCCAGCATTTT. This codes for CASSREDSNQPQHF.

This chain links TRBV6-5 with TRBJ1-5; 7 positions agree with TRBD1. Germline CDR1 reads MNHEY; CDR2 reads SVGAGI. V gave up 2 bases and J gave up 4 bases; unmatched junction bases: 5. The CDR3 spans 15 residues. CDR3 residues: CASSYDRAGNQPQHF. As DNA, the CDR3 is TGTGCCAGCAGTTACGACAGGGCGGGAAATCAGCCCCAGCATTTT.

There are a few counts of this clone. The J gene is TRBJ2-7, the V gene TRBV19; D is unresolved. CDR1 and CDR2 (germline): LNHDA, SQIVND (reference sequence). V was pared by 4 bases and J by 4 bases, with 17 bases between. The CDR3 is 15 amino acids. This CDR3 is CASSTPSPPPYEQYF. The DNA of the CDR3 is TGTGCCAGTAGTACCCCCAGTCCCCCCCCTTACGAGCAGTACTTC.

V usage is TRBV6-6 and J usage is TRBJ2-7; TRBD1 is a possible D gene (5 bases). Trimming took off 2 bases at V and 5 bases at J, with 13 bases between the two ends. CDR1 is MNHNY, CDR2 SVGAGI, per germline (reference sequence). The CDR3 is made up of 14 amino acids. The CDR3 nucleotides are TGTGCCAGCAGTTACCCCAGGGTAGGCGACGAGCAGTACTTC. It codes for CASSYPRVGDEQYF.

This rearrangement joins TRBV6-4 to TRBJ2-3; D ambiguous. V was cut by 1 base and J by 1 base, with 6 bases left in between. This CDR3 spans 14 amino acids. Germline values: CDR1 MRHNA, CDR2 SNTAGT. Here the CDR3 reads CASSDYLGTDTQYF. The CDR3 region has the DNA TGTGCCAGCAGTGACTACCTAGGCACAGATACGCAGTATTTT.

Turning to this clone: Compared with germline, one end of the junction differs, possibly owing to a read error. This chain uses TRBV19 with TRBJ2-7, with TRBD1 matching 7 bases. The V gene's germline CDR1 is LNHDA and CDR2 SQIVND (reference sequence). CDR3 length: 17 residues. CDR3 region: CASGMKKAGGPSYEQYF. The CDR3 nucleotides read TGTGCCAGTGGTATGAAGAAGGCAGGGGGACCCTCCTACGAGCAGTACTTC.

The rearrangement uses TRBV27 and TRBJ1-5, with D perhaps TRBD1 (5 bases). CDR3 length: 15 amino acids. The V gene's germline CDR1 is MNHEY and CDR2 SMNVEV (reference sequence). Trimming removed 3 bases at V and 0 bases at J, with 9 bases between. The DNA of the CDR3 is TGTGCCAGCAGTTTTCAGGGATATAGCAATCAGCCCCAGCATTTT. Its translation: CASSFQGYSNQPQHF.

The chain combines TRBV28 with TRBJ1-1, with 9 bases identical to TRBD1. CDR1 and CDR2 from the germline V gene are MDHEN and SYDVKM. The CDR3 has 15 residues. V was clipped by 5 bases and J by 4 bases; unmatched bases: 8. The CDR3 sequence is CASSPQTGGSTEAFF. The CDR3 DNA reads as TGTGCCAGCAGTCCTCAGACAGGGGGAAGCACTGAAGCTTTCTTT.

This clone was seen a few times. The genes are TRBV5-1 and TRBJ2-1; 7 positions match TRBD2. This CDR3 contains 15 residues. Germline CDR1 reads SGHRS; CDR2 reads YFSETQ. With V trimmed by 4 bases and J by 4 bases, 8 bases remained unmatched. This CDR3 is CASSVREARYNEQFF. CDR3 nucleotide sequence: TGCGCCAGCAGCGTACGGGAGGCGAGGTACAATGAGCAGTTCTTC. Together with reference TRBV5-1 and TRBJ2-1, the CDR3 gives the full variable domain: KAGVTQTPRYLIKTRGQQVTLSCSPISGHRSVSWYQQTPGQGLQFLFEYFSETQRNKGNFPGRFSGRQFSNSRSEMNVSTLELGDSALYLCASSVREARYNEQFFGPGTRLTVL.

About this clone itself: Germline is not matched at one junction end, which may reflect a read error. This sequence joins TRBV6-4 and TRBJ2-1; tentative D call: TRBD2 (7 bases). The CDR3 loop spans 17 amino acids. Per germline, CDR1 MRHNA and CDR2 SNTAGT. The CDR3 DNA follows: TGTGCCAGCAGCGACTTGGGGGAGGGACAAACCTACAATGAGCAGTTCTTC. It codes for CASSDLGEGQTYNEQFF.

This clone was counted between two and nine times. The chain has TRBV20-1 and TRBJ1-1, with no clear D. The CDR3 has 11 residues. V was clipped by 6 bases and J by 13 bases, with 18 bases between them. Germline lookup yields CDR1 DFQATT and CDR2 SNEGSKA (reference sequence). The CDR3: CSADKAPRVFF. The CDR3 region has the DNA TGCAGTGCCGACAAGGCCCCTCGTGTTTTCTTT.

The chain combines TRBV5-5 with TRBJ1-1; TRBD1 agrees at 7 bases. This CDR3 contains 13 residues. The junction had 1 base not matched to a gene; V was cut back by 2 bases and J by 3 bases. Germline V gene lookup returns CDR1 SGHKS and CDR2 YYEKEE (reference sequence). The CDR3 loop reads CASSFTGDTEAFF. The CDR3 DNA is TGTGCCAGCAGCTTTACAGGGGACACTGAAGCTTTCTTT.

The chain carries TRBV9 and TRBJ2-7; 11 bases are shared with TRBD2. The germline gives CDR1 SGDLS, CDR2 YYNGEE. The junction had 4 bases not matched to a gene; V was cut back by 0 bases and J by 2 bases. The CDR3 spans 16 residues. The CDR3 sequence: CASSVEGLAVAYEQYF. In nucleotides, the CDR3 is TGTGCCAGCAGCGTAGAGGGACTAGCGGTTGCCTACGAGCAGTACTTC.

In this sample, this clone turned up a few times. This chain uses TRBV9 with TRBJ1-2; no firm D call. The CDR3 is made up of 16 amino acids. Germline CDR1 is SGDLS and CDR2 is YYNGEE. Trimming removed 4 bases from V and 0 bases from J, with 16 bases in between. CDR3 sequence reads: CASSPGLGSTNYGYTF. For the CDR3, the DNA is TGTGCCAGCAGCCCCGGCCTCGGGTCCACTAACTATGGCTACACCTTC.

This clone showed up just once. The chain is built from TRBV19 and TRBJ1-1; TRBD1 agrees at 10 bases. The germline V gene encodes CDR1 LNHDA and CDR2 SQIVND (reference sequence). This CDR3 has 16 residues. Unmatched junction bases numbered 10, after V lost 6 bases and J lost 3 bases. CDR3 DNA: TGTGCCAGTAGCCCCGGGACAGGGGCCTGGGACACTGAAGCTTTCTTT. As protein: CASSPGTGAWDTEAFF.

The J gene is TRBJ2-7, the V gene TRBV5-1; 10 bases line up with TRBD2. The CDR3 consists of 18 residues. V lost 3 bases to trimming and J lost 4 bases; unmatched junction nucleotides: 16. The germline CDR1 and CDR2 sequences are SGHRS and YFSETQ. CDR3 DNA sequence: TGCGCCAGCAGCTATGCCCCCGTTGAGGCTAGCGGGAGTTACGAGCAGTACTTC. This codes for CASSYAPVEASGSYEQYF.